The TCR beta chain described here comes from a study of PD-1 blockade in mismatch repair-deficient tumors. Findings of the study overall: Tumor-resident clones, often absent from pretreatment blood, expanded after pembrolizumab and then contracted.

Mismatch repair deficiency was confirmed in all patients, by PCR or immunohistochemistry. TCR sequencing covered three patients who responded to pembrolizumab. Profiled with immunoSEQ multiplex PCR; TCRdb holds only in-frame clones, not every one. Among about 79,000 clones listed, roughly 80% were seen once. This CDR3 contains 15 residues. V lost 3 bases to trimming and J lost 1 base, with 12 bases between them. Germline values: CDR1 LNHNV, CDR2 YYDKDF (reference sequence). This clone was observed a handful of times. Its antigen is as yet unknown. The source material was peripheral blood, sampled 44 weeks after starting pembrolizumab. This clonotype was sampled from an adult with mismatch repair-deficient cancer. The chain recombines TRBV15 with TRBJ1-1, with D maybe TRBD1 (6 bases). The CDR3 here is CATSRRTEGNTEAFF. In DNA, the CDR3 is TGTGCCACCAGCAGGCGGACAGAAGGGAACACTGAAGCTTTCTTT.